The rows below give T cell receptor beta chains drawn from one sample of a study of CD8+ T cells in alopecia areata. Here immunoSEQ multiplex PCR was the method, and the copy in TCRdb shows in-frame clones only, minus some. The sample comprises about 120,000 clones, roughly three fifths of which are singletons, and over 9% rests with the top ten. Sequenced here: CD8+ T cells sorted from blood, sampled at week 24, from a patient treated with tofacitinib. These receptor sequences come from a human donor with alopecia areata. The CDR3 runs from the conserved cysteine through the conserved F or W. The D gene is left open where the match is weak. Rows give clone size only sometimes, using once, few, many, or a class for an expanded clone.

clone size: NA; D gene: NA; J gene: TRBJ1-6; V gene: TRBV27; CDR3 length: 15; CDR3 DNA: TGTGCCAGCAGTCTCTTCGCGGGGGATAATTCACCCCTCCACTTT; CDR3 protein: CASSLFAGDNSPLHF
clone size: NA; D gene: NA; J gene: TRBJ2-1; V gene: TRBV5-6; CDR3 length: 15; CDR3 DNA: TGTGCCAGCAGCTTTCTTCCCCAAGCATACAATGAGCAGTTCTTC; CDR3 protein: CASSFLPQAYNEQFF
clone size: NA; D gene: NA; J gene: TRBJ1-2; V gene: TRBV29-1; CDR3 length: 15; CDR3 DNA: TGCAGCGTTGTGACTAGGCAGGGCAGCCTATATGGCTACACCTTC; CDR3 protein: CSVVTRQGSLYGYTF
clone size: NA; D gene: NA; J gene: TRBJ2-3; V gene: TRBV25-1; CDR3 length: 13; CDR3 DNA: TGTGCCAGCACCCTCCTACGGGCAGATACGCAGTATTTT; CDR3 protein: CASTLLRADTQYF
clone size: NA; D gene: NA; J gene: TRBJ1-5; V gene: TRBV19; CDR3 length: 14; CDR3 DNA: TGTGCCAGTAGCGTGCGGGATAGCAATCAGCCCCAGCATTTT; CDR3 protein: CASSVRDSNQPQHF
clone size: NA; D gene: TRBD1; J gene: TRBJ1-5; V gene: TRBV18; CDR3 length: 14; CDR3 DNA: TGTGCCAGCTCAGGGACAGGGCGCAATCAGCCCCAGCATTTT; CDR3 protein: CASSGTGRNQPQHF
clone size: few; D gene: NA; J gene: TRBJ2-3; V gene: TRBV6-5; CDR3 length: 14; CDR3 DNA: TGTGCCAGCAGCGAGGAGGGGGCCACAGATACGCAGTATTTT; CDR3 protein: CASSEEGATDTQYF
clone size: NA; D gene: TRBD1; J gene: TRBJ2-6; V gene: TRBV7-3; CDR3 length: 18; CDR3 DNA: TGTGCCAGCAGCCACCCGGACAGGGAGAGCTCTGGGGCCAACGTCCTGACTTTC; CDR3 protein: CASSHPDRESSGANVLTF
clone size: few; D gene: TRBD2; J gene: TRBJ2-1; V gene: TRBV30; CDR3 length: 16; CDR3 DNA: TGTGCCTGGAGTGGAGGGACGGGACTAGACTACAATGAGCAGTTCTTC; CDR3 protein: CAWSGGTGLDYNEQFF
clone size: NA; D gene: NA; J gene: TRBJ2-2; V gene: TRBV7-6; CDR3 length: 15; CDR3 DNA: TGTGCCAGCAGCTTCGGGGTTAAGGGCACCGGGGAGCTGTTTTTT; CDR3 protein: CASSFGVKGTGELFF
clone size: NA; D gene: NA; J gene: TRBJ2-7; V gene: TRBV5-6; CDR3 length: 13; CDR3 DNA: TGTGCCAGCAGCTTGGACAGCCCCTACGAGCAGTACTTC; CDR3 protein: CASSLDSPYEQYF
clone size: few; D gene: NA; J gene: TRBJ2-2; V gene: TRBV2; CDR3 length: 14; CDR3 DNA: TGTGCCAGCAGACCGGATTTGAACACCGGGGAGCTGTTTTTT; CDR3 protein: CASRPDLNTGELFF
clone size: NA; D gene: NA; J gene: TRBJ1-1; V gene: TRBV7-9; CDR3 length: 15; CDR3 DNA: TGTGCCAGCAGCGCCCGAGGGGAAAGGGGCACTGAAGCTTTCTTT; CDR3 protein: CASSARGERGTEAFF
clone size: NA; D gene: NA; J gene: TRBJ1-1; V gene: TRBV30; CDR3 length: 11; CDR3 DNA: TGTGCCTGGAGGCGAAACACTGAAGCTTTCTTT; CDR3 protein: CAWRRNTEAFF
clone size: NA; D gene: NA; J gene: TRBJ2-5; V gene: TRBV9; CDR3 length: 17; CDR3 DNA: TGTGCCAGCAGCGTAGGTTCAAGGGCCCGGGGGATGGAGACCCAGTACTTC; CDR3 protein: CASSVGSRARGMETQYF
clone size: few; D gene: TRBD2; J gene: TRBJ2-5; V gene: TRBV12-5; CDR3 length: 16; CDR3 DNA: TGTGCTAGTGGTCTACGGACTAGCGGAGTTCAAGAGACCCAGTACTTC; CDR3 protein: CASGLRTSGVQETQYF
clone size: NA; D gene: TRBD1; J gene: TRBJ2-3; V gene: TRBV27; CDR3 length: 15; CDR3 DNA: TGTGCCAGCAGACTCCGGGACAGGGTTAAGACGAGGCAGTATTTT; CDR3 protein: CASRLRDRVKTRQYF
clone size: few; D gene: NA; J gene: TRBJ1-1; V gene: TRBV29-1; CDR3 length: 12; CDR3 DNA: TGCAGCGAGAGAGGGGAGAACACTGAAGCTTTCTTT; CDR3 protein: CSERGENTEAFF
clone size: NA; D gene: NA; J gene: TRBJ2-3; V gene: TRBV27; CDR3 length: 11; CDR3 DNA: TGTGCCAGCAGTTTAGGGGATACGCAGTATTTT; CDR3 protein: CASSLGDTQYF
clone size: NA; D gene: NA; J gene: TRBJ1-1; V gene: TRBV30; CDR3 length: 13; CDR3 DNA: TGTGCCTGGAGTTTAGTAGTACTCACTGAAGCTTTCTTT; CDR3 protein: CAWSLVVLTEAFF
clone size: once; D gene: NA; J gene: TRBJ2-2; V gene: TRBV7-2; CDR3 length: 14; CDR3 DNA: TGTGCCAGCAGCTGGAGACGGGTGGGCGGGGAGCTGTTTTTT; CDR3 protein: CASSWRRVGGELFF
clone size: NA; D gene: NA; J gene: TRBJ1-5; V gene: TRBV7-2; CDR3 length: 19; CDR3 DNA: TGTGCCAGCAGCTCTAGAGGGGGGGGACAAAGTTCCAGCAATCAGCCCCAGCATTTT; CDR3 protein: CASSSRGGGQSSSNQPQHF
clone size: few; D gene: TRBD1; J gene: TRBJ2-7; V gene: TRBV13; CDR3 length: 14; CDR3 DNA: TGTGCCAGCAGCTTCCGGGACAGGGGTAGCGAGCAGTACTTC; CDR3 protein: CASSFRDRGSEQYF
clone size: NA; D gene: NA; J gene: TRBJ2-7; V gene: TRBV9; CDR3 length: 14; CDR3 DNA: TGTGCCAGCAGCGTATTTGACAGCTCCTACGAGCAGTACTTC; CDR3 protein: CASSVFDSSYEQYF
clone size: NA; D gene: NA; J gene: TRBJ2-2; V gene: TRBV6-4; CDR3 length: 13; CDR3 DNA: TGTGCCAGCAGTGAGAAGGGGACCGGGGAGCTGTTTTTT; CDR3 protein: CASSEKGTGELFF
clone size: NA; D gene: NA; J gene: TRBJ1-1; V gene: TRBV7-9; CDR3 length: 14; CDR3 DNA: TGTGCCAGCAGCTTAGATTACAGGAACACTGAAGCTTTCTTT; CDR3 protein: CASSLDYRNTEAFF
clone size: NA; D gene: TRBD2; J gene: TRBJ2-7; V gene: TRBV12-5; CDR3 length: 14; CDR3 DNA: TGTGCTAGTGCTCTAGCGGGGTCCTCCTACGAGCAGTACTTC; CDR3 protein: CASALAGSSYEQYF
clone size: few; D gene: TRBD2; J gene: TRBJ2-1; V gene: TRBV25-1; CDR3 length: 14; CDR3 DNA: TGTGCCAGCAGTCCCAGCGGGGTTTACAATGAGCAGTTCTTC; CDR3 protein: CASSPSGVYNEQFF
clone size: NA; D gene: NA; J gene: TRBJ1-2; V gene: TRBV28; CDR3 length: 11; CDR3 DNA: TGTGCCAGCAGTGCTCCCCATGGCTACACCTTC; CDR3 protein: CASSAPHGYTF
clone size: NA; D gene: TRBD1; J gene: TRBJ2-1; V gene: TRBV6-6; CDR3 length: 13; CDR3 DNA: TGTGCCAGCATTGACAGGGTTTACAATGAGCAGTTCTTC; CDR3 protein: CASIDRVYNEQFF
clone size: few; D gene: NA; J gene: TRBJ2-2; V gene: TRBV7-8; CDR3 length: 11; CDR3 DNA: TGTGCCAGCAGCTTCCCCGGGGAGCTGTTTTTT; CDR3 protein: CASSFPGELFF
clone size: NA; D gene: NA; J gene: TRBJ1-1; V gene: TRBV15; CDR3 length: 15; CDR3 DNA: TGTGCCACCAGCTCGTCCATAGGGAAGAACACTGAAGCTTTCTTT; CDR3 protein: CATSSSIGKNTEAFF
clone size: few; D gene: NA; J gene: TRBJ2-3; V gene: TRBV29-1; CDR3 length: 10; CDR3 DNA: TGCAGCGCAGTAGCCAATACGCAGTATTTT; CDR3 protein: CSAVANTQYF
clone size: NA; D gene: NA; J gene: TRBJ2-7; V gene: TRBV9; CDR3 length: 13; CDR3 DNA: TGTGCCAGCAGCGCCGGACTGTCCTACGAGCAGTACTTC; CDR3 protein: CASSAGLSYEQYF
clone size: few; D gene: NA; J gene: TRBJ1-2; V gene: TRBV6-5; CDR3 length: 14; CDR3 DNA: TGTGCCAGCAGTTACCGGGACGGAAACTATGGCTACACCTTC; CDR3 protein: CASSYRDGNYGYTF
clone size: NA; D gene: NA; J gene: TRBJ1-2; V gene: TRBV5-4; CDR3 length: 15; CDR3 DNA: TGTGCCAGCAGCCGAGGCGACGACCGGGTCTATGGCTACACCTTC; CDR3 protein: CASSRGDDRVYGYTF
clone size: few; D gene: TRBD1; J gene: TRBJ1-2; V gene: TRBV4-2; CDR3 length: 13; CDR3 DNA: TGTGCCAGCAGCCAAGGGACAGGGGATGGCTACACCTTC; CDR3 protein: CASSQGTGDGYTF
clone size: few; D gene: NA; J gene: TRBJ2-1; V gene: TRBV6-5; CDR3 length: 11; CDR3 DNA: TGTGCCAGCAGGGCCTACGGTGAGCAGTTCTTC; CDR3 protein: CASRAYGEQFF
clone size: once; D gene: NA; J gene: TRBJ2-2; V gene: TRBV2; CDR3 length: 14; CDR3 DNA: TGTGCCAGCACCGTACTAGGCAACACCGGGGAGCTGTTTTTT; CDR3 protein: CASTVLGNTGELFF
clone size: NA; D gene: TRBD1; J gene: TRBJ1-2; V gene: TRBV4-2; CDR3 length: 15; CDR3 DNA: TGTGCCAGCAGCCAGGAACAGGGGTGGGACTATGGCTACACCTTC; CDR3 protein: CASSQEQGWDYGYTF
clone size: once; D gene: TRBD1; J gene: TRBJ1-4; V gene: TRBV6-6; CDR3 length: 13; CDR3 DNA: TGTGCCAGCCTCGGACAGGAGAATGAAAAACTGTTTTTT; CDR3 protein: CASLGQENEKLFF
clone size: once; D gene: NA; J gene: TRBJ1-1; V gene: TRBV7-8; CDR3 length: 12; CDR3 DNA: TGTGCCAGCAGCCAGGCCGGGACTGAAGCTTTCTTT; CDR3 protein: CASSQAGTEAFF
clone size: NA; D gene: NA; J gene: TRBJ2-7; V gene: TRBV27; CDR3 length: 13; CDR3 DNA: TGTGCCAGCAGTTTTGAAAACGCCTACGAGCAGTACTTC; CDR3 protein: CASSFENAYEQYF
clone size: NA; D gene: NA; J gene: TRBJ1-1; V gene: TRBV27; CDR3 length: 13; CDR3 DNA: TGTGCCAGCAGTTTGCAATGGGGCACTGAAGCTTTCTTT; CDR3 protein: CASSLQWGTEAFF
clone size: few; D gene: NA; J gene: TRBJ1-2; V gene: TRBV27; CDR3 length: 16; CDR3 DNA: TGTGCCAGCAGTTTCGGTCTTCTCTCGTATACAGGGGGCTACACCTTC; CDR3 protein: CASSFGLLSYTGGYTF
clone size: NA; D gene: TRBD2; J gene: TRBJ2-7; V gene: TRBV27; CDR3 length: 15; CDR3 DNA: TGTGCCAGCAGTCCGATGGGAGGGTTGGCCTACGAGCAGTACTTC; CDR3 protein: CASSPMGGLAYEQYF
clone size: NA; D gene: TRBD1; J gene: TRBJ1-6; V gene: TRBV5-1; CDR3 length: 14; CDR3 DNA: TGCGCCAGCAGCTTGGGACAGGGGAATTCACCCCTCCACTTT; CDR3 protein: CASSLGQGNSPLHF
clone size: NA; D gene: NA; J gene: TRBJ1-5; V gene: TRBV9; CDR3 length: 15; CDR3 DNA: TGTGCCAGCAGCGATCGGGACAAGCCTAATCAGCCCCAGCATTTT; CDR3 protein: CASSDRDKPNQPQHF
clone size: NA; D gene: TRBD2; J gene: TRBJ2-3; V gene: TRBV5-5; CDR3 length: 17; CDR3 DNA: TGTGCCAGCAGCCAAGATCTGGGCGGGGGGGCCACAGATACGCAGTATTTT; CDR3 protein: CASSQDLGGGATDTQYF
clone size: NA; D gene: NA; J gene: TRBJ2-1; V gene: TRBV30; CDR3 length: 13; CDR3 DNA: TGTGCCTGGACGAGGGGGTCGGTTAATGAGCAGTTCTTC; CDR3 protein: CAWTRGSVNEQFF